This TCR beta chain was identified in a study of blood T cell repertoires in COVID-19. Study as a whole: The United States, Italy and Spain provided the acute and convalescent COVID-19 samples. From T cells, B-cell-depleted T cells, or PBMCs came the material, which was cDNA or gDNA.

The CDR3 extends over 11 amino acids. V shed 7 bases and J shed 7 bases, with 13 bases lying between them. In germline, CDR1 is SQVTM, CDR2 ANQGSEA. As handled by the study authors: The authors estimated nucleated cell counts from reference gene primer amplification. Method: immunoSEQ multiplex PCR; TCRdb's copy keeps in-frame clones and lacks some. For V, J and clone size, that table is used; D and trimming come from the DNA. The table has about 370,000 clones, more than 70% seen once; the top ten hold about 3%. Seattle patients were enrolled while actively infected and followed longitudinally. This TCR derives from a woman in her twenties or thirties with COVID-19, enrolled during active disease. The chain carries TRBV29-1 and TRBJ1-1; D perhaps matches TRBD1 (6 bases). The material sequenced was peripheral blood. CDR3 nucleotide sequence: TGCAGCGCACGGACAGTACTTGAAGCTTTCTTT. Amino acids: CSARTVLEAFF.